These T cell receptor beta chains were read from a single sample in a study of spatial heterogeneity in lung cancer. TCRdb called the 5' RACE reads again in MiXCR, with one record for every CDR3 protein. Of 2,000 or so distinct CDR3 sequences detected, roughly a sixth appear once; the ten largest clones hold around half. The sequenced sample was PBMCs, obtained at surgery. The receptors were gathered from a male donor with early-stage non-small cell lung cancer. CDR3s include the opening cysteine and the closing phenylalanine or tryptophan. A D gene is named only where the DNA matches it firmly. Clone size appears in some rows only: once, few, many, or a class for an expanded clone.

J	length	size	V	D	CDR3	DNA
TRBJ2-5	16	few	TRBV20-1	TRBD2	CSAGDLAGGPRETQYF	TGCAGTGCTGGCGATTTAGCGGGAGGGCCGAGAGAGACCCAGTACTTC
TRBJ2-3	10	many	TRBV20-1	NA	CSATSATQYF	TGCAGTGCTACTTCGGCTACGCAGTATTTT
TRBJ2-1	15	many	TRBV6-1	TRBD2	CASSEIPGGGGEQFF	TGTGCCAGCAGTGAAATCCCGGGAGGAGGAGGAGAGCAGTTCTTC
TRBJ2-7	15	many	TRBV23-1	NA	CASSQSPDHLSGQYF	TGCGCCAGCAGTCAATCCCCCGACCACCTCTCGGGGCAGTACTTC
TRBJ2-1	14	NA	TRBV10-3	TRBD2	CAIALGGGNNEQFF	TGTGCCATCGCCCTGGGCGGGGGGAACAATGAGCAGTTCTTC
TRBJ2-1	15	NA	TRBV7-2	NA	CASSLVAQGYNEQFF	TGTGCCAGCAGCTTAGTAGCACAGGGATACAATGAGCAGTTCTTC
TRBJ2-5	15	medium-sized	TRBV28	TRBD1	CASRWRTGGEKTQYF	TGTGCCAGCCGTTGGAGGACAGGGGGCGAGAAGACCCAGTACTTC
TRBJ2-5	15	NA	TRBV7-7	TRBD2	CASSHRGGLQETQYF	TGTGCCAGCAGTCATCGCGGGGGGTTACAAGAGACCCAGTACTTC
TRBJ1-6	16	medium-sized	TRBV6-5	TRBD1	CASSDDGTGYYSPLHF	TGTGCCAGCAGCGACGACGGGACAGGGTACTATTCACCCCTCCACTTT
TRBJ2-4	19	few	TRBV20-1	NA	CSASGVYQGRLLAKNIQYF	TGCAGTGCTAGTGGGGTGTATCAAGGCCGACTTCTAGCCAAAAACATTCAGTACTTC
TRBJ2-7	14	NA	TRBV12-3/TRBV12-4	NA	CASSLGRTFYEQYF	TGTGCCAGCAGTTTAGGCCGGACCTTCTACGAGCAGTACTTC
TRBJ2-4	12	NA	TRBV30	NA	CAWSGAGNIQYF	TGTGCCTGGAGTGGAGCGGGAAACATTCAGTACTTC
TRBJ1-1	14	NA	TRBV7-3	TRBD1	CASRAGGSNTEAFF	TGTGCCAGCAGAGCAGGGGGCTCGAACACTGAAGCTTTCTTT
TRBJ1-2	14	medium-sized	TRBV10-3	NA	CAIRDRRGDYGYTF	TGTGCCATCAGAGATCGCCGGGGTGACTATGGCTACACCTTC
TRBJ2-7	15	NA	TRBV9	NA	CASSAHLGNSYEQYF	TGTGCCAGCAGCGCCCACTTAGGTAACTCCTACGAGCAGTACTTC
TRBJ2-5	15	large	TRBV6-2/TRBV6-3	TRBD2	CASSPPTSGGETQYF	TGTGCCAGCAGTCCACCAACTAGCGGGGGCGAGACCCAGTACTTC
TRBJ2-7	14	large	TRBV2	TRBD2	CASSDVTSPYEQYF	TGTGCCAGCAGTGACGTGACTAGCCCCTACGAGCAGTACTTC
TRBJ2-3	18	many	TRBV11-1	NA	CASSLAALGRASTDTQYF	TGTGCCAGCAGCTTAGCAGCTCTGGGCAGAGCTAGCACAGATACGCAGTATTTT
TRBJ2-1	14	NA	TRBV7-6	TRBD2	CASSSRRGDNEQFF	TGTGCCAGCAGCTCCCGGCGGGGGGACAATGAGCAGTTCTTC
TRBJ2-7	14	many	TRBV7-8	TRBD2	CASSSMTSGYEQYF	TGTGCCAGCAGCTCGATGACTAGCGGTTACGAGCAGTACTTC
TRBJ1-5	16	medium-sized	TRBV6-5	TRBD1	CASSYSAGGVSRPQHF	TGTGCCAGCAGTTACTCTGCAGGGGGCGTCAGTCGGCCCCAGCATTTT
TRBJ1-1	15	medium-sized	TRBV2	NA	CASSERVGVNTEAFF	TGTGCCAGCAGTGAAAGGGTGGGGGTGAACACTGAAGCTTTCTTT
TRBJ2-1	16	NA	TRBV20-1	NA	CSARNIPGAGYNEQFF	TGCAGTGCTAGAAATATCCCGGGAGCCGGATACAATGAGCAGTTCTTC
TRBJ1-3	15	few	TRBV4-1	NA	CASSAIGGRGNTIYF	TGCGCCAGCAGTGCAATTGGGGGTAGGGGAAACACCATATATTTT
TRBJ2-7	21	many	TRBV7-9	TRBD2	CASNPAPPWTSGREWTYEQYF	TGTGCCAGCAACCCGGCCCCGCCTTGGACTAGCGGGAGAGAGTGGACCTACGAGCAGTACTTC
TRBJ2-7	16	many	TRBV10-3	NA	CATLRGTTRGSYEQYF	TGTGCCACCCTACGAGGAACTACCAGGGGATCCTACGAGCAGTACTTC
TRBJ2-1	13	many	TRBV5-4	TRBD1	CASSSWTGGEQFF	TGTGCCAGCAGCTCCTGGACAGGGGGCGAGCAGTTCTTC
TRBJ2-3	15	few	TRBV25-1	NA	CASSVLRGSTDTQYF	TGTGCCAGCAGTGTTCTTAGGGGGAGCACAGATACGCAGTATTTT